This T cell receptor beta chain was recorded in a study of blood T cell repertoires in COVID-19. The wider study: T cells, B-cell-depleted T cells, or PBMCs provided the cDNA or gDNA that served as material.

This CDR3 contains 16 residues. The V and J ends lost 2 bases and 0 bases, in that order; junction bases with no gene match: 4. Per germline, CDR1 SGHRS and CDR2 YFSETQ. TCRdb's table, derived via immunoSEQ multiplex PCR, lists solely in-frame clones and lacks some. The sample contains around 24,000 clones, approximately 79% of which appear only once. The chain employs TRBV5-1 and TRBJ2-7, with 11 bases identical to TRBD2. Sequencing was performed on peripheral blood. This clonotype was sampled from a woman of 80 years or more with acute or convalescent COVID-19. The chain's CDR3 is CASSLGTSGASYEQYF. CDR3 in DNA: TGCGCCAGCAGCTTAGGGACTAGCGGAGCCTCCTACGAGCAGTACTTC.